Each of the 27 T cell receptor beta chains below was sequenced from the same sample in a study of control samples from healthy donors and cancer patients. Sequenced by immunoSEQ multiplex PCR; TCRdb stores in-frame clones only, minus some. This table holds some 140,000 clones, approximately 92% found once. Sequencing used blood. These TCRs come from a man aged 25 to 40 in good health.

This sequence joins TRBV30 and TRBJ1-1; weak D call: TRBD1 (6 bases). V dropped 3 bases and J dropped 9 bases, with 8 bases sitting between them. The germline V gene encodes CDR1 GTSNPN and CDR2 SVGIG (reference sequence). There are 10 residues in the CDR3. The CDR3 sequence is CAWSRGQAFF. The CDR3 bases are TGTGCCTGGAGCAGGGGTCAAGCTTTCTTT.

J is TRBJ2-7 and V is TRBV5-4; 8 bases align to TRBD1. V was pared by 2 bases and J by 7 bases, with 14 bases of the junction left unmatched. Looked up from germline, CDR1 is SGHNT and CDR2 is YYREEE (reference sequence). This CDR3 is 16 amino acids long. CDR3 residues: CASSLGQGSHVFEQYF. The CDR3 DNA reads as TGTGCCAGCAGCTTAGGACAGGGCTCCCATGTTTTTGAGCAGTACTTC.

V usage is TRBV4-1 and J usage is TRBJ1-2; D not certain. This CDR3 has 13 residues. Per the germline V gene, CDR1 is MGHRA and CDR2 is YSYEKL. V lost 1 base and J 5 bases, leaving 8 bases between the germline ends. In nucleotides, the CDR3 is TGCGCCAGCAGCCAAGCTTACACGTATGGCTACACCTTC. This gives the protein CASSQAYTYGYTF.

The V and J genes are TRBV10-3 and TRBJ1-1, with a weak D call TRBD1 (6 bases). CDR1 and CDR2 from the germline V gene are ENHRY and SYGVKD. The CDR3 consists of 14 residues. V was trimmed by 0 bases and J by 4 bases, leaving 9 bases between them. CDR3 residues: CAISESTGRTEAFF. CDR3 in DNA: TGTGCCATCAGTGAGTCAACAGGGCGCACTGAAGCTTTCTTT.

This clone came up a few times. This sequence joins TRBV6-5 and TRBJ1-2; no reliable D call. Per the germline V gene, CDR1 is MNHEY and CDR2 is SVGAGI. There are 16 residues in the CDR3. Trimming took 4 bases from V and 4 from J, leaving 19 bases between them. The CDR3 here is CASSSATRGGSYGYTF. The DNA of the CDR3 is TGTGCCAGCAGTTCCGCGACGCGGGGAGGTTCCTATGGCTACACCTTC.

CDR3 residues: CASTNPTGQGTGYTF. CDR3 in DNA: TGTGCCAGCACCAACCCCACCGGGCAGGGGACTGGCTACACCTTC. The gene calls are TRBV2 and TRBJ1-2; a weak D match, TRBD1 (6 bases). The CDR3 is 15 amino acids. V was clipped by 7 bases and J by 7 bases, with 22 bases between them. The germline V gene has CDR1 SNHLY and CDR2 FYNNEI.

This chain links TRBV4-3 with TRBJ2-3; the D is unclear. Per germline, CDR1 LGHNA and CDR2 YSLEER. The length of the CDR3 is 15 residues. Trimming shortened V by 0 bases and J by 6 bases, and 13 bases separated the two germline ends. DNA of the CDR3: TGCGCCAGCAGCCAAGAAAGGAATGACGCGGATACGCAGTATTTT. This sequence encodes CASSQERNDADTQYF.

This chain connects TRBV7-9 to TRBJ2-3, with a tentative D call TRBD2 (5 bases). V was pared by 3 bases and J by 5 bases, with 18 bases between. This CDR3 comprises 16 residues. Per germline, CDR1 SEHNR and CDR2 FQNEAQ (reference sequence). As DNA, the CDR3 is TGTGCCAGCAGCTTGAGGGATGTCGAACTAAGAGATACGCAGTATTTT. Its translation is CASSLRDVELRDTQYF.

V usage is TRBV28 and J usage is TRBJ1-3, with 7 bases fitting TRBD1. CDR3 length equals 16 residues. After removal of 5 bases from V and 4 bases from J, the junction contained 11 bases not matched to a gene. Germline V gives CDR1 MDHEN, CDR2 SYDVKM. CDR3 region: CASSTQFTGVGNTIYF. CDR3 bases: TGTGCCAGCAGTACCCAGTTTACAGGGGTCGGAAACACCATATATTTT. The whole variable domain, filled in from reference TRBV28 and TRBJ1-3, reads DVKVTQSSRYLVKRTGEKVFLECVQDMDHENMFWYRQDPGLGLRLIYFSYDVKMKEKGDIPEGYSVSREKKERFSLILESASTNQTSMYLCASSTQFTGVGNTIYFGEGSWLTVV.

The J gene is TRBJ1-2, the V gene TRBV6-6, with 10 bases lining up with TRBD1. The V gene's germline CDR1 is MNHNY and CDR2 SVGAGI (reference sequence). V lost 7 bases to trimming and J lost 8 bases; unmatched junction nucleotides: 7. The CDR3 length is 13 residues. CDR3: CASTPTGGAGYTF. The CDR3 DNA reads TGTGCCAGCACCCCGACAGGGGGCGCGGGCTACACCTTC.

This clone was recorded once. The chain links TRBV11-3 to TRBJ2-1; 8 positions match TRBD2. CDR1 is SGHNT, CDR2 YENEEA, per germline. V was clipped by 5 bases and J by 3 bases; unmatched bases: 15. The CDR3 spans 18 residues. The CDR3 nucleotides are TGTGCCAGCAGCCCAGGGAGGGAGAGCGGGAGAATCTACAATGAGCAGTTCTTC. Translating it yields CASSPGRESGRIYNEQFF.

The chain joins TRBV30 to TRBJ1-3; D unclear. Germline CDR1 is GTSNPN and CDR2 is SVGIG (reference sequence). V shed 5 bases and J shed 2 bases, with 7 bases lying between them. The CDR3 is 12 residues long. This CDR3 reads CAWGDTGNTIYF. The CDR3 DNA is TGTGCCTGGGGCGATACTGGAAACACCATATATTTT.

The V call is TRBV2, the J call TRBJ2-5; possibly TRBD2 for D (6 bases). CDR3 length: 13 residues. Germline V gene data show CDR1 as SNHLY and CDR2 as FYNNEI. V lost 7 bases, J lost 3 bases, and 12 bases lay in between. The CDR3 loop is CASKVAGKETQYF. As DNA, the CDR3 is TGTGCCAGCAAGGTGGCGGGGAAAGAGACCCAGTACTTC.

In nucleotides, the CDR3 is TGCGCCAGCAGCCGCTGGCCAGGGGGTTTTATGAACACTGAAGCTTTCTTT. Translated, it gives CASSRWPGGFMNTEAFF. The rearrangement uses TRBV4-1 and TRBJ1-1; TRBD1 matches 7 bases. The V segment lost 4 bases and the J segment 0 bases; nucleotides outside the gene matches: 11. The CDR3 totals 17 residues. Germline V CDR1 and CDR2: MGHRA, YSYEKL.

V and J are TRBV7-3 and TRBJ2-2; 9 bases map to TRBD1. J was trimmed by 6 bases and V by 0 bases; bases with no gene match: 2. Germline CDR1 reads SGHTA; CDR2 reads FQGTGA. The CDR3 extends over 15 amino acids. CDR3 protein: CASSLTGTGSGELFF. The CDR3 DNA is TGTGCCAGCAGCTTAACAGGGACAGGGTCCGGGGAGCTGTTTTTT.

The chain is built from TRBV28 and TRBJ2-7; D call uncertain. The CDR3 spans 12 residues. V lost 3 bases and J 3 bases, leaving 6 bases between the germline ends. The germline CDR1 and CDR2 sequences are MDHEN and SYDVKM. CDR3 sequence (DNA): TGTGCCAGCAGTTTGTTGGGCTACGAGCAGTACTTC. Translating gives CASSLLGYEQYF.

The V gene is TRBV10-3, the J gene TRBJ2-1; TRBD1 might be the D (6 bases). The germline V gene has CDR1 ENHRY and CDR2 SYGVKD. The ends were cut back, 2 bases at V and 8 bases at J, with 16 bases in the middle. The CDR3 runs 15 residues. CDR3 in DNA: TGTGCCATCAGTGAGATTTCGCCAGGGGTTGATGAGCAGTTCTTC. Translated, it gives CAISEISPGVDEQFF.

The chain couples TRBV28 to TRBJ1-1; no clear D. Germline CDR1 MDHEN, CDR2 SYDVKM. This CDR3 comprises 13 residues. V was cut by 3 bases and J by 10 bases, with 15 bases left in between. The CDR3: CASSLGSRKGAFF. The CDR3 coding sequence is TGTGCCAGCAGTTTGGGCAGTCGCAAAGGAGCTTTCTTT.

V usage is TRBV21-1 and J usage is TRBJ1-4. TRBV21-1 is labeled a pseudogene. This CDR3 comprises 16 residues. DNA for the CDR3: TGTGCCAGCAGCGGGAGGGACATCCCAACTAATGAAAAACTGTTTTTT. This gives the protein CASSGRDIPTNEKLFF.

The chain links TRBV28 to TRBJ2-5, with D possibly being TRBD2 (6 bases). CDR1 is MDHEN and CDR2 is SYDVKM in the germline V gene. The CDR3 runs to 14 residues. The V end lost 6 bases, the J end lost 4 bases, and 15 bases lay between the germline ends. CDR3 loop: CASSTRAGLETQYF. CDR3 bases: TGTGCCAGCAGCACTCGGGCGGGGTTAGAGACCCAGTACTTC.

V usage is TRBV21-1 and J usage is TRBJ1-5. TRBV21-1 is listed as a pseudogene. CDR3 length: 17 amino acids. The CDR3 sequence: CASSKVNGRSMDQPQHF. CDR3 nucleotide sequence: TGTGCCAGCAGCAAAGTTAACGGGCGTTCGATGGATCAGCCCCAGCATTTT.

The J gene is TRBJ2-2, the V gene TRBV7-8; TRBD1 agrees at 7 bases. Germline assignment: CDR1 SGHVS and CDR2 FQNEAQ. The CDR3 runs to 14 residues. The V segment lost 7 bases and the J segment 7 bases; nucleotides outside the gene matches: 9. The CDR3 bases are TGTGCCAGCACCACAACGAGGGGGCTCGGGGAGCTGTTTTTT. It yields the protein CASTTTRGLGELFF.

J is TRBJ1-2 and V is TRBV7-2; D unclear. Trimming shortened V by 6 bases and J by 4 bases, and 18 bases separated the two germline ends. From germline, CDR1 is SGHTA and CDR2 FQGNSA. This CDR3 spans 15 amino acids. CDR3 loop: CASRPKILGFYGYTF. The CDR3 DNA reads TGTGCCAGCAGACCCAAGATTCTGGGTTTCTATGGCTACACCTTC.

The rearrangement joins TRBV2 to TRBJ2-1; no reliable D call. V was shortened by 7 bases and J by 7 bases, with 20 bases between the two germline ends. The CDR3 has 15 residues. Germline CDR1 reads SNHLY; CDR2 reads FYNNEI. CDR3 in amino acids: CASKIDDNGVNEQFF. The CDR3 coding sequence is TGTGCCAGCAAGATCGACGATAATGGGGTTAATGAGCAGTTCTTC.

The chain is built from TRBV3-1 (or the pseudogene TRBV3-2) and TRBJ1-1; D is unresolved. V lost 0 bases, J lost 3 bases, and 11 bases lay in between. This CDR3 region has 15 residues. Germline CDR1 and CDR2: LGHDT and YNNKEL (reference sequence). CDR3 coding DNA: TGTGCCAGCAGCCAAGACCTATGGTGGGACACTGAAGCTTTCTTT. Amino acid sequence: CASSQDLWWDTEAFF.

This clone appeared a single time. The rearrangement uses TRBV28 and TRBJ2-3, with TRBD2 as a possible D gene (5 bases). With 4 bases removed from V and 5 bases from J, the gap between germline ends came to 10 bases. This CDR3 is 13 amino acids long. Germline V lookup: CDR1 MDHEN, CDR2 SYDVKM. CDR3 protein: CASSSRGRDTQYF. In nucleotides, the CDR3 is TGTGCCAGCAGTTCTCGAGGGAGAGATACGCAGTATTTT.

The chain carries TRBV30 and TRBJ2-7; TRBD2 agrees at 14 bases. This CDR3 region has 17 residues. The V gene's germline CDR1 is GTSNPN and CDR2 SVGIG (reference sequence). J gave up 7 bases and V 0 bases, and 11 bases lay outside the gene matches. The CDR3 DNA sequence: TGTGCCTGGAGTGTACCGACTAGCGGGAGGGGGCCCTTGGAGCAGTACTTC. Its protein product is CAWSVPTSGRGPLEQYF.